Following are 16 T cell receptor beta chains from one sample sequenced in a study of cytomegalovirus exposure and HLA in healthy donors. It was with 60 Vbeta and 13 Jbeta primers that the PCR ran. Assay used: immunoSEQ multiplex PCR; TCRdb lists only in-frame clones, some missing. The sample holds 200,000 or so clones, approximately 81% seen once. Sequenced input: PBMCs. These receptors all stem from a boy aged 10-17 years in good health and CMV-seronegative.

The V gene is TRBV4-3, the J gene TRBJ1-2; D is possibly TRBD1 (5 bases). Germline assignment: CDR1 LGHNA and CDR2 YSLEER. The CDR3 is 14 amino acids. V lost 0 bases and J 4 bases, leaving 9 bases between the germline ends. The CDR3 region has the DNA TGCGCCAGCAGCCAAGATCCGGGACTCTATGGCTACACCTTC. It is translated as CASSQDPGLYGYTF.

This chain links TRBV5-8 with TRBJ2-3, with D perhaps TRBD2 (6 bases). The CDR3 runs 15 residues. From germline, CDR1 is SGHTS and CDR2 YDEGEE. V shed 5 bases and J shed 3 bases, with 16 bases lying between them. CDR3 sequence (DNA): TGTGCCAGCAGGGGGGGAGCGGGTTGGACAGATACGCAGTATTTT. Its protein is CASRGGAGWTDTQYF.

The chain uses TRBV7-6 and TRBJ1-3; TRBD1 matches at 9 bases. Germline CDR1 is SGHVS and CDR2 is FNYEAQ. CDR3 length: 16 residues. Unmatched junction bases numbered 3, after V lost 3 bases and J lost 0 bases. The CDR3 protein is CASSLDRGPSGNTIYF. In nucleotides, the CDR3 is TGTGCCAGCAGCTTGGACAGGGGCCCCTCTGGAAACACCATATATTTT. The full variable domain, its missing parts supplied by reference TRBV7-6 and TRBJ1-3, is GAGVSQSPRYKVTKRGQDVALRCDPISGHVSLYWYRQALGQGPEFLTYFNYEAQQDKSGLPNDRFSAERPEGSISTLTIQRTEQRDSAMYRCASSLDRGPSGNTIYFGEGSWLTVV.

This chain links TRBV9 with TRBJ2-7; 8 bases are a match to TRBD2. Unmatched junction bases numbered 9, after V lost 0 bases and J lost 7 bases. Germline CDR1 reads SGDLS; CDR2 reads YYNGEE. CDR3 length: 15 amino acids. CDR3 sequence (DNA): TGTGCCAGCAGCGTAGGTGTGACTAGCGTGGGAGAGCAGTACTTC. Encoded protein: CASSVGVTSVGEQYF.

This rearrangement joins TRBV19 to TRBJ2-5, with TRBD1 as a possible D gene (6 bases). The CDR3 sequence is 12 residues long. V was pared by 0 bases and J by 7 bases, with 6 bases between. Per germline, CDR1 LNHDA and CDR2 SQIVND (reference sequence). The CDR3 bases are TGTGCCAGTAGTATAGAAGGGGGGACCCAGTACTTC. This translates into CASSIEGGTQYF.

J is TRBJ1-5 and V is TRBV10-3; weak D call: TRBD1 (5 bases). The CDR3 covers 13 residues. Germline values: CDR1 ENHRY, CDR2 SYGVKD. The germline V and J ends were trimmed by 11 bases and 3 bases, with 14 bases remaining between them. CDR3 amino acids: CAAHDRLNQPQHF. CDR3 nucleotide sequence: TGTGCCGCTCACGACAGACTCAATCAGCCCCAGCATTTT.

This clone was seen just once. This chain links TRBV30 with TRBJ1-2, with 7 bases that match TRBD1. This CDR3 has 16 residues. Germline-derived CDR1 and CDR2 are GTSNPN and SVGIG (reference sequence). V lost 4 bases and J lost 8; bases outside the gene matches: 19. The CDR3 spells CAWKGEDRPITRGYTF. CDR3 DNA: TGTGCCTGGAAGGGAGAGGACAGGCCGATCACTAGGGGCTACACCTTC.

The rearrangement links TRBV14 to TRBJ1-3; D not certain. The CDR3 is 15 residues long. The V gene lost 1 base and the J gene lost 4 bases, with 11 bases spanning the gap. CDR1 SGHDN and CDR2 FVKESK come from the germline V gene. DNA of the CDR3: TGTGCCAGCAGCCAAGTCTTACAAGAAGGAAACACCATATATTTT. Translating it yields CASSQVLQEGNTIYF.

The chain joins TRBV30 to TRBJ1-2, with D maybe TRBD1 (5 bases). The V gene lost 2 bases and the J gene lost 3 bases, with 10 bases spanning the gap. The CDR3 contains 13 residues. Germline assignment: CDR1 GTSNPN and CDR2 SVGIG (reference sequence). This CDR3 reads CAWSIEGDYGYTF. In DNA form, the CDR3 reads TGTGCCTGGAGTATCGAAGGGGACTATGGCTACACCTTC.

As regards this clone: The sample holds other DNA sequences that translate to the same CDR3. The chain uses TRBV27 and TRBJ1-1, with a tentative D call TRBD1 (6 bases). This CDR3 contains 13 residues. Germline V gene data show CDR1 as MNHEY and CDR2 as SMNVEV (reference sequence). Trimming took off 3 bases at V and 1 base at J, with 6 bases between the two ends. The CDR3 spells CASSFRGNTEAFF. The CDR3 DNA is TGTGCCAGCAGTTTCAGGGGGAACACTGAAGCTTTCTTT.

The CDR3 loop reads CASSTNQETQYF. The CDR3 DNA sequence: TGTGCCAGCTCAACAAACCAAGAGACCCAGTACTTC. The genes are TRBV18 and TRBJ2-5; D remains unclear. Looked up from germline, CDR1 is KGHSH and CDR2 is LQKENI. V shed 5 bases and J shed 0 bases, with 4 bases lying between them. This CDR3 has 12 amino acids.

The rearrangement links TRBV27 to TRBJ2-1; maybe TRBD2 (6 bases). The CDR3 consists of 14 residues. Trimming left V 7 bases short and J 13 bases short, with 23 bases between. Germline CDR1 and CDR2: MNHEY and SMNVEV (reference sequence). DNA of the CDR3: TGTGCCAGCACCTTACTTGGAGCCGGGGGAACACAGTTCTTC. The encoded protein is CASTLLGAGGTQFF.

CDR3: CSVERVSVAVYNEQFF. The CDR3 region has the DNA TGCAGCGTTGAAAGGGTGTCGGTAGCGGTCTACAATGAGCAGTTCTTC. The V gene is TRBV29-1, the J gene TRBJ2-1, with D tentatively TRBD2 (6 bases). This CDR3 region has 16 residues. Per the germline V gene, CDR1 is SQVTM and CDR2 is ANQGSEA. V lost 2 bases to trimming and J lost 3 bases, with 17 bases between them.

There are a few counts of this clone. The CDR3 bases are TGTGCCAGCAGCTTATGGGAGGGACGCCTAGGAGAGACCCAGTACTTC. This encodes CASSLWEGRLGETQYF. The V gene is TRBV7-9, the J gene TRBJ2-5; TRBD2 matches 7 bases. CDR1 is SEHNR and CDR2 is FQNEAQ in the germline V gene (reference sequence). This CDR3 is 16 amino acids long. V lost 2 bases to trimming and J lost 4 bases; unmatched junction nucleotides: 10.

The table lists this clone with a count of one. The chain links TRBV7-2 to TRBJ2-7, with 7 bases aligning to TRBD2. Germline values: CDR1 SGHTA, CDR2 FQGNSA. V trimming: 4 bases; J trimming: 4 bases; junction bases outside the gene matches: 7. The CDR3 is 14 residues long. The CDR3, as DNA: TGTGCCAGCAGCTCTAGGACTAGTCCGTACGAGCAGTACTTC. Amino acids: CASSSRTSPYEQYF.

V and J are TRBV27 and TRBJ2-1, with a possible D match to TRBD1 (5 bases). V lost 3 bases and J 8 bases, leaving 11 bases between the germline ends. In germline, CDR1 is MNHEY, CDR2 SMNVEV (reference sequence). This CDR3 comprises 13 residues. As DNA, the CDR3 is TGTGCCAGCAGTTTTCAGGGCGTAGATGAGCAGTTCTTC. As protein: CASSFQGVDEQFF.